One and the same sample provided the 32 T cell receptor beta chains below, sequenced in a study of molecular identifiers for immune sequencing clone quantification. TCRdb processed the PCR reads anew with MiXCR; each CDR3 protein has one entry. The sample lists around 460,000 distinct CDR3 sequences, around a fifth occurring once. The sample comprised naive CD8+ T cells from blood, with Jurkat cell RNA spiked in. Subset given: FACS-sorted CD8+CD4-CCR7+CD45RA+ naive T cells. The source is a human donor in good health. Some libraries in this study had Jurkat cell RNA spiked in.

This clonotype has only a few counts. The chain joins TRBV13 to TRBJ2-7; TRBD2 agrees at 13 bases. V was clipped by 2 bases and J by 3 bases; unmatched bases: 4. The germline V gene encodes CDR1 PRHDT and CDR2 FYEKMQ (reference sequence). CDR3 length equals 16 residues. CDR3 region: CASSLTRLAGGYEQYF. In DNA form, the CDR3 reads TGTGCCAGCAGCTTAACCCGACTAGCGGGGGGCTACGAGCAGTACTTC.

Note on this clonotype: A much more abundant neighbour one base away suggests this may be a read error. Here the CDR3 omits its conserved ending phenylalanine or tryptophan, so a read error is the likely source. The rearrangement uses TRBV19 and TRBJ2-7; the D gene is possibly TRBD2 (5 bases). CDR1 is LNHDA, CDR2 SQIVND, per germline (reference sequence). This CDR3 has 12 residues. Trimming took 3 bases from V and 6 from J, leaving 9 bases between them. The CDR3 bases are TGTGCCAGTAGTATCCCGGGATCCGAGCAGTACCTC. This translates into CASSIPGSEQYL.

The chain links TRBV19 to TRBJ2-4; 10 bases match TRBD2. The CDR3 sequence is 15 residues long. V shed 3 bases and J 5 bases; nucleotides not matched to a gene: 4. CDR1 LNHDA and CDR2 SQIVND come from the germline V gene (reference sequence). The CDR3: CASSILAGEENIQYF. DNA for the CDR3: TGTGCCAGTAGTATTCTAGCGGGAGAAGAAAACATTCAGTACTTC.

This chain connects TRBV6-5 to TRBJ2-6; D remains ambiguous. In germline, CDR1 is MNHEY, CDR2 SVGAGI. CDR3 size: 18 residues. Trimming took off 6 bases at V and 1 base at J, with 19 bases between the two ends. CDR3 sequence (DNA): TGTGCCAGCAGGACGTTCGACGGGCTCCGGTCTGGGGCCAACGTCCTGACTTTC. It translates to CASRTFDGLRSGANVLTF.

This clonotype was picked up one time. A much larger clone differs by one base, so this may be a read error. The V call is TRBV7-8, the J call TRBJ2-1, with 10 bases identical to TRBD1. Germline lookup yields CDR1 SGHVS and CDR2 FQNEAQ. CDR3 length equals 14 residues. CDR3 bases: TGTGCCAGCAGCCCCGGGACAGGGGTCAATGTGCAGTTCTTC. Translation gives CASSPGTGVNVQFF.

This clonotype was recorded a few times. The chain has TRBV19 and TRBJ2-1; D perhaps matches TRBD1 (6 bases). This CDR3 spans 17 amino acids. Deletions cut 3 bases from V and 0 bases from J, with 15 bases between. Germline V gene data show CDR1 as LNHDA and CDR2 as SQIVND (reference sequence). The CDR3 region has the DNA TGTGCCAGTAGTATGTCTTACGGGACACACTCCTACAATGAGCAGTTCTTC. Its protein product is CASSMSYGTHSYNEQFF.

The rearrangement uses TRBV4-1 and TRBJ2-7, with TRBD2 matching over 8 bases. This CDR3 has 15 amino acids. Germline V gives CDR1 MGHRA, CDR2 YSYEKL. J gave up 3 bases and V 0 bases, and 4 bases lay outside the gene matches. In DNA, the CDR3 is TGCGCCAGCAGCCAAGAGCGCCTAGCGGGCTACGAGCAGTACTTC. As protein: CASSQERLAGYEQYF.

This clonotype was recorded at least ten times. The chain uses TRBV20-1 and TRBJ2-3; no reliable D call. V lost 6 bases and J 0 bases, leaving 4 bases between the germline ends. Per germline, CDR1 DFQATT and CDR2 SNEGSKA (reference sequence). The CDR3 totals 11 residues. Written as DNA, the CDR3 is TGCAGTGCGCATAGCACAGATACGCAGTATTTT. Translation: CSAHSTDTQYF.

This clonotype was picked up a small number of times. This chain uses TRBV5-4 with TRBJ2-7; TRBD2 agrees at 12 bases. CDR1 SGHNT and CDR2 YYREEE come from the germline V gene (reference sequence). The CDR3 is 16 residues long. With V trimmed by 3 bases and J by 3 bases, 7 bases remained unmatched. CDR3 region: CASSSSLAGGHYEQYF. CDR3 coding DNA: TGTGCCAGCAGCTCCTCACTAGCGGGAGGCCACTACGAGCAGTACTTC.

The gene calls are TRBV13 and TRBJ2-1; either TRBD1 or TRBD2 may fit D (6 bases each). Between the trimmed V and J ends, which lost 5 bases and 7 bases, there was a span of 15 bases. In germline, CDR1 is PRHDT, CDR2 FYEKMQ (reference sequence). The CDR3 runs to 14 residues. CDR3 region: CASSPEGGSNEQFF. The CDR3 DNA sequence: TGTGCCAGCAGCCCCGAGGGGGGCTCGAATGAGCAGTTCTTC.

The table lists this clonotype with a few counts. V usage is TRBV4-3 and J usage is TRBJ1-5; possible D gene TRBD1, 5 bases. Germline lookup yields CDR1 LGHNA and CDR2 YSLEER. The CDR3 runs 16 residues. V dropped 0 bases and J dropped 7 bases, with 16 bases sitting between them. The CDR3 protein is CASSQDRITGGQPQHF. The CDR3 region has the DNA TGCGCCAGCAGCCAAGATCGAATTACAGGAGGGCAGCCCCAGCATTTT.

This clonotype was observed many times. The V gene is TRBV5-6, the J gene TRBJ2-7; 7 bases align to TRBD1. The germline V gene encodes CDR1 SGHDT and CDR2 YYEEEE. Trimming took 3 bases from V and 0 from J; bases not matched to a gene: 3. The CDR3 is made up of 14 amino acids. The CDR3 here is CASSWDSPSYEQYF. In DNA form, the CDR3 reads TGTGCCAGCAGCTGGGACAGCCCCTCCTACGAGCAGTACTTC.

This sequence joins TRBV7-8 and TRBJ2-7; 7 bases are a match to TRBD2. The CDR3 consists of 14 residues. Germline CDR1 SGHVS, CDR2 FQNEAQ. Losses at the gene ends were 5 bases for V and 3 bases for J; bases not matched to a gene: 7. CDR3 amino acids: CASSPGEGNYEQYF. The DNA for the CDR3 is TGTGCCAGCAGCCCGGGGGAGGGCAACTACGAGCAGTACTTC.

This clonotype has a handful of counts. This sequence joins TRBV27 and TRBJ1-4; TRBD1 matches 9 bases. With 4 bases clipped from V and 4 bases from J, the junction kept 7 bases outside the gene matches. The germline V gene encodes CDR1 MNHEY and CDR2 SMNVEV (reference sequence). This CDR3 is built from 16 residues. In nucleotides, the CDR3 is TGTGCCAGCAGTTCCTCTGGGACAGGGCTTAATGAAAAACTGTTTTTT. Residues: CASSSSGTGLNEKLFF.

This clonotype was observed a few times. The chain links TRBV27 to TRBJ2-5, with D perhaps assigned TRBD1 or TRBD2 (5 bases each). Looked up from germline, CDR1 is MNHEY and CDR2 is SMNVEV (reference sequence). The CDR3 runs 15 residues. V dropped 0 bases and J dropped 10 bases, with 18 bases sitting between them. CDR3 DNA sequence: TGTGCCAGCAGTTTATCGGGGCAGGCACCCGGGGACCAGTACTTC. It codes for CASSLSGQAPGDQYF.

This clonotype came up many times. The chain employs TRBV30 and TRBJ1-1, with D possibly matching TRBD1 (6 bases). Per the germline V gene, CDR1 is GTSNPN and CDR2 is SVGIG (reference sequence). With 0 bases removed from V and 5 bases from J, the gap between germline ends came to 16 bases. This CDR3 contains 15 residues. Written as DNA, the CDR3 is TGTGCCTGGAGTGTGCACAGGGTGGGGCCGACTGAAGCTTTCTTT. Residues: CAWSVHRVGPTEAFF.

The rearrangement links TRBV27 to TRBJ2-6; D remains unclear. The CDR3 is 16 residues long. Germline-derived CDR1 and CDR2 are MNHEY and SMNVEV (reference sequence). V was clipped by 0 bases and J by 2 bases, with 8 bases between them. The CDR3 bases are TGTGCCAGCAGTTTATCAGGTGGGGCTGGGGCCAACGTCCTGACTTTC. It specifies CASSLSGGAGANVLTF.

The CDR3 DNA follows: TGTGCCAGCAGCCCACCGGGCAGTCCAGATACGCAGTATTTT. Protein sequence: CASSPPGSPDTQYF. The V and J genes are TRBV6-5 and TRBJ2-3; no clear D gene. The germline gives CDR1 MNHEY, CDR2 SVGAGI. V was trimmed by 6 bases and J by 4 bases, leaving 14 bases between them. This CDR3 region has 14 residues.

This clonotype appeared a few times. This chain links TRBV20-1 with TRBJ2-4; 11 nucleotides agree with TRBD2. Trimming cost V 3 bases and J 0 bases; bases outside gene matches: 10. Germline CDR1 is DFQATT and CDR2 is SNEGSKA (reference sequence). The CDR3 loop spans 18 amino acids. The CDR3 loop reads CSARVLAGERVAKNIQYF. The DNA for the CDR3 is TGCAGTGCTAGGGTACTAGCGGGAGAGCGGGTAGCCAAAAACATTCAGTACTTC.

As to this clonotype: Germline is not matched at one junction end, which may reflect a read error. The chain links TRBV6-1 to TRBJ2-2; 7 positions agree with TRBD1. Germline-derived CDR1 and CDR2 are MNHNS and SASEGT. This CDR3 contains 11 residues. The DNA for the CDR3 is TGTGCCTGCAGGGGGATGGGGGAGCTGTTTTTT. Protein: CACRGMGELFF.

This clonotype was observed many times. The V call is TRBV4-3, the J call TRBJ2-7; TRBD2 aligns across 9 bases. Trimming took 1 base from V and 4 from J; bases not matched to a gene: 5. CDR1 is LGHNA, CDR2 YSLEER, per germline. The CDR3 spans 15 residues. The CDR3 is CASSQGLAGSYEQYF. The CDR3 nucleotides read TGCGCCAGCAGCCAAGGGCTAGCGGGATCGTACGAGCAGTACTTC.

There are many counts of this clonotype. This chain uses TRBV20-1 with TRBJ1-2; D unclear. There are 12 residues in the CDR3. Germline V gene sequence: CDR1 DFQATT, CDR2 SNEGSKA (reference sequence). V lost 8 bases, J lost 3 bases, and 13 bases lay in between. The CDR3 is CSTQSIYYGYTF. DNA of the CDR3: TGCAGTACCCAATCCATATACTATGGCTACACCTTC.

This clonotype has a count of ten or more. The chain joins TRBV13 to TRBJ2-5; the D is unclear. CDR1 is PRHDT and CDR2 is FYEKMQ in the germline V gene (reference sequence). Trimming pared 2 bases from V and 0 bases from J, leaving 10 bases between. The CDR3 covers 15 residues. Written as DNA, the CDR3 is TGTGCCAGCAGCTTATGGGATAGGTACCAAGAGACCCAGTACTTC. It yields the protein CASSLWDRYQETQYF.

This clonotype was seen a few times. V usage is TRBV2 and J usage is TRBJ1-1; possibly TRBD1 for D (5 bases). Germline CDR1 SNHLY, CDR2 FYNNEI. The CDR3 runs to 14 residues. Trimming removed 6 bases at V and 2 bases at J, with 13 bases between. Written as DNA, the CDR3 is TGTGCCAGCAGAGTGAGTGGGGGAAACACTGAAGCTTTCTTT. The encoded protein is CASRVSGGNTEAFF.

This clonotype was recorded a few times. V gene TRBV19 combines with J gene TRBJ2-3, with 9 bases matching TRBD1. Germline V CDR1 and CDR2: LNHDA, SQIVND (reference sequence). The CDR3 is 15 amino acids. With V trimmed by 7 bases and J by 5 bases, 10 bases remained unmatched. CDR3 in amino acids: CASKPTGGGGDTQYF. DNA of the CDR3: TGTGCCAGTAAACCGACAGGGGGTGGTGGAGATACGCAGTATTTT.

This clonotype showed up just a few times. The rearrangement uses TRBV7-3 and TRBJ2-3; 9 positions match TRBD2. Germline V gene data show CDR1 as SGHTA and CDR2 as FQGTGA. The length of the CDR3 is 15 residues. After removal of 5 bases from V and 4 bases from J, the junction contained 7 bases not matched to a gene. The CDR3 loop is CASSLLAGMADTQYF. CDR3 bases: TGTGCCAGCAGCCTACTAGCGGGCATGGCAGATACGCAGTATTTT.

This clonotype was observed at least ten times. The V gene is TRBV30, the J gene TRBJ1-3, with D possibly being TRBD1 (6 bases). Trimming left V 5 bases short and J 0 bases short, with 11 bases between. There are 14 residues in the CDR3. In germline, CDR1 is GTSNPN, CDR2 SVGIG (reference sequence). In DNA, the CDR3 is TGTGCCTGGGAACCGGACAGCTCTGGAAACACCATATATTTT. Encoded protein: CAWEPDSSGNTIYF.

This clonotype was seen a handful of times. The chain joins TRBV28 to TRBJ2-1, with TRBD1 matching over 7 bases. With 5 bases clipped from V and 2 bases from J, the junction kept 9 bases outside the gene matches. Germline values: CDR1 MDHEN, CDR2 SYDVKM. CDR3 length: 16 amino acids. DNA for the CDR3: TGTGCCAGCAGTGCACGACAGGGATCCCCCTACAATGAGCAGTTCTTC. Encoded protein: CASSARQGSPYNEQFF.

This clonotype was seen many times. This chain connects TRBV6-1 to TRBJ2-3; D remains unclear. Per germline, CDR1 MNHNS and CDR2 SASEGT. The CDR3 contains 17 residues. Deletions cut 8 bases from V and 0 bases from J, with 21 bases between. The CDR3 is CASGAFIAGLSTDTQYF. CDR3 DNA: TGTGCCAGCGGCGCCTTCATAGCTGGCCTTAGCACAGATACGCAGTATTTT.

There are a few counts of this clonotype. The rearrangement uses TRBV19 and TRBJ1-6; D is unresolved. Between the trimmed V and J ends, which lost 6 bases and 6 bases, there was a span of 15 bases. Looked up from germline, CDR1 is LNHDA and CDR2 is SQIVND (reference sequence). CDR3 length: 15 amino acids. The CDR3 DNA reads TGTGCCAGTAGCACGGGGTCAGGTCCTAATTCACCCCTCCACTTT. It is translated as CASSTGSGPNSPLHF.

Remarks on this clonotype: Germline and junction disagree at one end, which may indicate a read error. The chain couples TRBV6-5 to TRBJ1-5, with D unclear. Germline loops: CDR1 MNHEY, CDR2 SVGAGI. CDR3 length: 15 residues. The CDR3 sequence: CAGSYSIGSNQPQHF. For the CDR3, the DNA is TGTGCCGGCAGTTACTCGATTGGTAGCAATCAGCCCCAGCATTTT.

This clonotype has just a few counts. The rearrangement links TRBV10-2 to TRBJ1-2; perhaps TRBD1 as D (6 bases). The germline gives CDR1 WSHSY, CDR2 SAAADI. V lost 4 bases, J lost 9 bases, and 18 bases lay in between. The CDR3 spans 14 residues. The CDR3 reads CASSGAGTSGSYTF. In DNA, the CDR3 is TGCGCCAGCAGTGGTGCCGGGACATCAGGGAGCTACACCTTC.